This TCR beta chain derives from a study of T cell responses to AZD1222 COVID-19 vaccine. This CDR3 has 14 residues. Looked up from germline, CDR1 is SGHTA and CDR2 is FQGNSA. J was trimmed by 5 bases and V by 3 bases; bases with no gene match: 5. Assay: immunoSEQ multiplex PCR; the TCRdb copy retains only in-frame clones and omits some. Seen here are roughly 150,000 clones, approximately 88% observed once, and the top ten hold roughly 2%. The receptor's source is an adult in good health. The sample here was peripheral blood, taken on day 0 of AZD1222 vaccination. The chain uses TRBV7-2 and TRBJ2-5; 8 nucleotides line up with TRBD1. The CDR3 sequence: CASSFDRGGETQYF. CDR3 coding DNA: TGTGCCAGCAGCTTTGACAGGGGTGGGGAGACCCAGTACTTC.